These 21 T cell receptor beta chains share one sample of origin, sequenced in a study of neurological immune-mediated disorders. TCRdb re-called the 5' RACE reads through MiXCR, storing one row per CDR3 protein. The sample contains around 53,000 distinct CDR3 sequences, roughly 7.7% of which appear only once. Regarding time point: longitudinal time-point 3. The sample taken for sequencing was PBMCs. The receptors stem from a woman aged 40 to 55 in good health.

This clonotype was picked up many times. This chain connects TRBV6-2 or TRBV6-3 to TRBJ2-6; D is unclear. V gave up 3 bases and J gave up 0 bases, with 3 bases separating them. This CDR3 spans 14 amino acids. CDR1 is MNHEY, CDR2 SVGEGT, per germline. The CDR3 DNA reads TGTGCCAGCAGTTATCCCTCTGGGGCCAACGTCCTGACTTTC. It specifies CASSYPSGANVLTF.

This clonotype showed up just a few times. In DNA, the CDR3 is TGTGCCAGCAGTGACGGCGGCCACTATGGCTACACCTTC. Amino acids: CASSDGGHYGYTF. This rearrangement joins TRBV6-4 to TRBJ1-2; D remains ambiguous. Deletions cut 2 bases from V and 3 bases from J, with 7 bases between. Germline CDR1 and CDR2: MRHNA and SNTAGT. This CDR3 has 13 residues.

The table lists this clonotype with many counts. V and J are TRBV6-5 and TRBJ2-2; tentative D call: TRBD1 (6 bases). Germline loops: CDR1 MNHEY, CDR2 SVGAGI. V lost 0 bases and J lost 11, with 13 bases in between. This CDR3 region has 14 residues. The CDR3 nucleotides read TGTGCCAGCAGTTACTCCAGGGGTCCTGGAGAGCTGTTTTTT. Translation: CASSYSRGPGELFF.

This clonotype turned up a few times. The chain has TRBV4-3 and TRBJ2-1; D is ambiguous. Germline CDR1 reads LGHNA; CDR2 reads YSLEER. Between the trimmed V and J ends, which lost 1 base and 8 bases, there was a span of 15 bases. This CDR3 comprises 15 residues. The CDR3 sequence is CASSQVGNPMHEQFF. CDR3 bases: TGCGCCAGCAGCCAAGTCGGTAATCCGATGCATGAGCAGTTCTTC.

This clonotype was counted at least ten times. V is TRBV7-3 and J is TRBJ1-1; the D gene is possibly TRBD1 (5 bases). CDR1 is SGHTA, CDR2 FQGTGA, per germline. This CDR3 region has 19 residues. With 4 bases removed from V and 3 bases from J, the gap between germline ends came to 27 bases. CDR3 sequence: CASSSYQPRTVTGHTEAFF. The CDR3 region has the DNA TGTGCCAGCAGCTCCTACCAACCCCGGACGGTAACGGGGCACACTGAAGCTTTCTTT.

This clonotype was detected many times. The gene calls are TRBV5-1 and TRBJ2-1, with TRBD2 matching 10 bases. The CDR3 is 16 amino acids. The junction had 12 bases not matched to a gene; V was cut back by 4 bases and J by 8 bases. Germline CDR1 and CDR2: SGHRS and YFSETQ. In DNA form, the CDR3 reads TGCGCCAGCAGCGTAGGAGAGCGGGAGGGCGCGCATGAGCAGTTCTTC. Its protein product is CASSVGEREGAHEQFF. The entire variable domain, with the rest obtained from reference TRBV5-1 and TRBJ2-1, is as follows: KAGVTQTPRYLIKTRGQQVTLSCSPISGHRSVSWYQQTPGQGLQFLFEYFSETQRNKGNFPGRFSGRQFSNSRSEMNVSTLELGDSALYLCASSVGEREGAHEQFFGPGTRLTVL.

This clonotype was counted at least ten times. The chain joins TRBV6-5 to TRBJ2-7, with TRBD2 matching 13 bases. Germline-derived CDR1 and CDR2 are MNHEY and SVGAGI. Unmatched junction bases numbered 7, after V lost 2 bases and J lost 3 bases. CDR3 length: 17 residues. This CDR3 reads CASSYRTSGRRLYEQYF. CDR3 in DNA: TGTGCCAGCAGTTACCGGACTAGCGGGAGACGCCTCTACGAGCAGTACTTC.

Ten or more counts support this clonotype. The genes are TRBV12-3 or TRBV12-4 and TRBJ1-2; the match to TRBD1 covers 11 bases. V gave up 7 bases and J gave up 8 bases; unmatched junction bases: 3. The CDR3 has 12 residues. CDR3: CASIGTGGGYTF. The DNA of the CDR3 is TGTGCCAGCATCGGGACAGGGGGAGGCTACACCTTC.

This clonotype was seen many times. The J gene is TRBJ1-4, the V gene TRBV12-3 or TRBV12-4, with 10 bases identical to TRBD1. After removal of 2 bases from V and 7 bases from J, the junction contained 4 bases not matched to a gene. The CDR3 spans 15 residues. DNA of the CDR3: TGTGCCAGCAGTTTACGGACAGGGGGAACTGAAAAACTGTTTTTT. It codes for CASSLRTGGTEKLFF.

On this clonotype: Since a much larger clone is just one base distant, this may be a read error. The chain couples TRBV12-3 or TRBV12-4 to TRBJ1-4, with D unresolved. The CDR3 has 14 residues. In DNA, the CDR3 is TGTGCCAGCAGTTTAGTCTGGGGTAATGGAAAACTGTTTTTT. It yields the protein CASSLVWGNGKLFF.

For this clonotype: The junction departs from germline at one end; a sequencing error may be responsible. The rearrangement uses TRBV6-5 and TRBJ2-7; D is possibly TRBD1 or TRBD2 (6 bases each). Germline lookup yields CDR1 MNHEY and CDR2 SVGAGI. CDR3 length equals 13 residues. In DNA form, the CDR3 reads TGTGTCAGCAGAAGGGGGGCGGGTTCCGAGCAGTACTTC. It yields the protein CVSRRGAGSEQYF.

This clonotype was counted at least ten times. The chain couples TRBV10-3 to TRBJ2-5; possibly TRBD1 or TRBD2 for D (6 bases each). V lost 7 bases and J 5 bases, leaving 14 bases between the germline ends. CDR3 length: 13 amino acids. Germline V gene data show CDR1 as ENHRY and CDR2 as SYGVKD. The CDR3 loop is CAITPGGAETQYF. The CDR3 coding sequence is TGTGCCATCACCCCCGGGGGCGCGGAGACCCAGTACTTC.

This clonotype has at least ten counts. The chain is built from TRBV9 and TRBJ2-6; no clear D gene. The V end was cut by 2 bases, the J end by 0 bases, with 3 bases between. The CDR3 sequence is 14 residues long. CDR1 is SGDLS, CDR2 YYNGEE, per germline. CDR3 residues: CASSVYSGANVLTF. In nucleotides, the CDR3 is TGTGCCAGCAGCGTTTACTCTGGGGCCAACGTCCTGACTTTC.

This clonotype was counted many times. The chain uses TRBV20-1 and TRBJ1-5, with D unresolved. CDR1 and CDR2 from the germline V gene are DFQATT and SNEGSKA (reference sequence). V lost 5 bases to trimming and J lost 10 bases, with 6 bases between them. There are 9 residues in the CDR3. The CDR3 is CSAGRPQHF. The CDR3 DNA is TGCAGTGCTGGCCGACCCCAGCATTTT.

For this clonotype: A read error may be the cause here, since a much bigger clone is one base away. This CDR3 is missing its conserved last phenylalanine or tryptophan, likely due to a read error. The chain recombines TRBV29-1 with TRBJ1-1, with a possible D match to TRBD1 (5 bases). Trimming stripped 4 bases from V and 2 bases from J, with 11 bases between. CDR1 is SQVTM and CDR2 is ANQGSEA in the germline V gene. The CDR3 spans 13 residues. CDR3 bases: TGCAGCGTTGGTGTCAGGGCTAACACTGAAGCTTTCTCT. Its protein is CSVGVRANTEAFS.

This clonotype came up many times. This sequence joins TRBV20-1 and TRBJ2-1, with D possibly TRBD2 on 7 matching bases. The CDR3 contains 13 residues. V lost 3 bases, J lost 7 bases, and 13 bases lay in between. Germline V gene data show CDR1 as DFQATT and CDR2 as SNEGSKA (reference sequence). The CDR3 loop reads CSARVGGPNEQFF. The CDR3 coding sequence is TGCAGTGCTAGGGTGGGGGGGCCTAATGAGCAGTTCTTC.

There are many counts of this clonotype. This sequence joins TRBV9 and TRBJ2-1, with a weak D call TRBD2 (5 bases). From germline, CDR1 is SGDLS and CDR2 YYNGEE. Trimming left V 1 base short and J 9 bases short, with 11 bases between. There are 13 residues in the CDR3. The CDR3 is CASSVFGMGEQFF. CDR3 DNA sequence: TGTGCCAGCAGCGTATTCGGGATGGGTGAGCAGTTCTTC.

This clonotype was found many times. The chain combines TRBV7-8 with TRBJ1-1; D call uncertain. Germline values: CDR1 SGHVS, CDR2 FQNEAQ. V lost 0 bases and J 4 bases, leaving 9 bases between the germline ends. This CDR3 contains 14 residues. The CDR3 coding sequence is TGTGCCAGCAGCTTAGCGGCCGCCGGCACTGAAGCTTTCTTT. Its protein is CASSLAAAGTEAFF.

In its sample, this clonotype was seen many times. The rearrangement links TRBV6-6 to TRBJ1-1; no clear D. The CDR3 spans 15 residues. Germline lookup yields CDR1 MNHNY and CDR2 SVGAGI (reference sequence). Trimming removed 2 bases at V and 4 bases at J, with 14 bases between. The CDR3 DNA reads TGTGCCAGCAGTTACCAAAAACTCACGGGCACTGAAGCTTTCTTT. Residues: CASSYQKLTGTEAFF.

This clonotype occurred many times. The chain couples TRBV3-1 to TRBJ1-5; a possible D gene is TRBD1 (5 bases). This CDR3 is built from 14 residues. Germline CDR1 is LGHDT and CDR2 is YNNKEL (reference sequence). Trimming stripped 0 bases from V and 10 bases from J, with 13 bases between. CDR3 protein: CASSQDRSRGPQHF. As DNA, the CDR3 is TGTGCCAGCAGCCAAGATCGATCGAGGGGCCCCCAGCATTTT.

This clonotype occurred many times. V and J are TRBV5-1 and TRBJ2-3; D ambiguous. The CDR3 sequence is 15 residues long. Looked up from germline, CDR1 is SGHRS and CDR2 is YFSETQ. V lost 2 bases and J 2 bases, leaving 12 bases between the germline ends. The CDR3 loop is CASSFEQPLTDTQYF. The CDR3 nucleotides read TGCGCCAGCAGCTTTGAGCAGCCTCTCACAGATACGCAGTATTTT.